One sample yielded the 27 T cell receptor beta chains listed below, sequenced in a study of blood T cell repertoires in COVID-19. The protocol was immunoSEQ multiplex PCR, while the TCRdb copy is restricted to in-frame clones and leaves out a portion. The sample shows about 190,000 clones, roughly 91% of them seen only once. The sample taken for sequencing was peripheral blood. These receptors were obtained from a human donor in a cohort sampled during active COVID-19.

This clone was counted between two and nine times. The chain combines TRBV7-8 with TRBJ1-2, with 8 nucleotides matching TRBD1. V was pared by 5 bases and J by 3 bases, with 8 bases of the junction left unmatched. Germline CDR1 and CDR2: SGHVS and FQNEAQ. The CDR3 contains 15 residues. DNA for the CDR3: TGTGCCAGCAGCCCCCGGACAGGGAGTTACTATGGCTACACCTTC. Residues: CASSPRTGSYYGYTF.

The chain joins TRBV9 to TRBJ2-5; TRBD2 might be the D (6 bases). V shed 4 bases and J shed 5 bases, with 12 bases lying between them. The germline CDR1 and CDR2 sequences are SGDLS and YYNGEE. The CDR3 loop spans 13 amino acids. The CDR3 DNA sequence: TGTGCCAGCAGCTTGGGACTTGGGGAGACCCAGTACTTC. Its translation is CASSLGLGETQYF.

V gene TRBV5-1 combines with J gene TRBJ2-1, with TRBD1 matching 8 bases. V was clipped by 2 bases and J by 4 bases; unmatched bases: 5. Germline V gene lookup returns CDR1 SGHRS and CDR2 YFSETQ. This CDR3 has 15 residues. CDR3 amino acids: CASSFGQGPYNEQFF. The CDR3 nucleotides are TGCGCCAGCAGCTTCGGACAGGGCCCTTACAATGAGCAGTTCTTC.

The chain couples TRBV24-1 to TRBJ1-4; tentatively, D is TRBD1 (5 bases). The CDR3 runs to 13 residues. The germline V gene has CDR1 KGHDR and CDR2 SFDVKD. V lost 4 bases and J 6 bases, leaving 8 bases between the germline ends. CDR3 sequence reads: CATSEGQHEKLFF. CDR3 nucleotides: TGTGCCACCAGTGAGGGGCAGCATGAAAAACTGTTTTTT.

The rearrangement uses TRBV6-1 and TRBJ2-1; D may be TRBD2 (5 bases). Germline CDR1 and CDR2: MNHNS and SASEGT. V lost 2 bases and J lost 3, with 8 bases in between. CDR3 length: 14 residues. The DNA of the CDR3 is TGTGCCAGCAGTGAATTACGGGACTACAATGAGCAGTTCTTC. It translates to CASSELRDYNEQFF.

The rearrangement joins TRBV5-1 to TRBJ2-1, with D unresolved. The CDR3 spans 13 residues. From germline, CDR1 is SGHRS and CDR2 YFSETQ. Trimming removed 0 bases from V and 3 bases from J, with 4 bases in between. The CDR3 nucleotides read TGCGCCAGCAGCTTGGGTATCTACAATGAGCAGTTCTTC. Its protein product is CASSLGIYNEQFF.

The chain recombines TRBV5-6 with TRBJ2-2; TRBD1 agrees at 7 bases. Germline-derived CDR1 and CDR2 are SGHDT and YYEEEE. The V gene end was trimmed by 2 bases and the J gene end by 4 bases; junction bases not matched to a gene: 2. This CDR3 contains 14 residues. The CDR3 DNA follows: TGTGCCAGCAGCTTCGACAGGGCCACCGGGGAGCTGTTTTTT. This sequence encodes CASSFDRATGELFF. Complete variable domain (other parts from reference TRBV5-6 and TRBJ2-2): DAGVTQSPTHLIKTRGQQVTLRCSPKSGHDTVSWYQQALGQGPQFIFQYYEEEERQRGNFPDRFSGHQFPNYSSELNVNALLLGDSALYLCASSFDRATGELFFGEGSRLTVL.

The V call is TRBV4-1, the J call TRBJ2-4; a possible D gene is TRBD2 (6 bases). The germline V gene encodes CDR1 MGHRA and CDR2 YSYEKL. The CDR3 sequence is 15 residues long. V lost 0 bases and J 6 bases, leaving 12 bases between the germline ends. The CDR3 loop reads CASSQEGGRRNIQYF. Here the CDR3 DNA reads TGCGCCAGCAGCCAAGAGGGGGGACGGAGAAACATTCAGTACTTC.

This clone was observed a few times. The gene calls are TRBV14 and TRBJ2-7; 8 nucleotides line up with TRBD2. The junction had 5 bases not matched to a gene; V was cut back by 1 base and J by 6 bases. CDR3 length: 14 residues. Germline V gene sequence: CDR1 SGHDN, CDR2 FVKESK. The CDR3 DNA reads TGTGCCAGCAGCCAAGTCGGGAGGGCCCGCGAGCAGTACTTC. It codes for CASSQVGRAREQYF.

The rearrangement uses TRBV13 and TRBJ2-3; 12 positions match TRBD2. CDR1 is PRHDT and CDR2 is FYEKMQ in the germline V gene (reference sequence). Trimming at V came to 1 base and at J to 5 bases, leaving 7 bases not matched to a gene. The CDR3 runs 17 residues. Here the CDR3 reads CASSLAPSGGARDTQYF. CDR3 bases: TGTGCCAGCAGCTTAGCCCCTAGCGGGGGGGCAAGAGATACGCAGTATTTT.

V is TRBV4-1 and J is TRBJ2-1; the match to TRBD2 covers 11 bases. J was trimmed by 2 bases and V by 2 bases; bases with no gene match: 2. The CDR3 extends over 16 amino acids. Germline V lookup: CDR1 MGHRA, CDR2 YSYEKL. The CDR3 reads CASSQQLAGAYNEQFF. The CDR3, as DNA: TGCGCCAGCAGCCAACAACTAGCGGGGGCCTACAATGAGCAGTTCTTC.

This clone was counted many times. CDR3 in amino acids: CASSVSSGRGTGELFF. In nucleotides, the CDR3 is TGTGCCAGCAGTGTCTCTAGCGGGAGGGGTACCGGGGAGCTGTTTTTT. The chain links TRBV2 to TRBJ2-2, with TRBD2 matching 12 bases. Germline lookup yields CDR1 SNHLY and CDR2 FYNNEI. V was pared by 4 bases and J by 5 bases, with 5 bases of the junction left unmatched. The CDR3 is 16 amino acids.

V and J are TRBV30 and TRBJ1-2; TRBD1 aligns across 7 bases. Germline V lookup: CDR1 GTSNPN, CDR2 SVGIG (reference sequence). CDR3 length: 14 amino acids. V lost 1 base to trimming and J lost 5 bases; unmatched junction nucleotides: 7. CDR3 loop: CAWSEAGGTYGYTF. The CDR3, as DNA: TGTGCCTGGAGTGAAGCAGGGGGGACTTATGGCTACACCTTC.

V is TRBV11-2 and J is TRBJ2-2; 10 nucleotides match TRBD2. The CDR3 is 16 amino acids. Per the germline V gene, CDR1 is SGHAT and CDR2 is FQNNGV. Losses at the gene ends were 1 base for V and 3 bases for J; bases not matched to a gene: 2. CDR3 residues: CASSLVLAGDTGELFF. CDR3 DNA sequence: TGTGCCAGCAGCTTAGTGCTAGCGGGGGACACCGGGGAGCTGTTTTTT. The complete variable domain, with remaining parts taken from reference TRBV11-2 and TRBJ2-2, reads EAGVAQSPRYKIIEKRQSVAFWCNPISGHATLYWYQQILGQGPKLLIQFQNNGVVDDSQLPKDRFSAERLKGVDSTLKIQPAKLEDSAVYLCASSLVLAGDTGELFFGEGSRLTVL.

The gene calls are TRBV4-1 and TRBJ2-1; D is perhaps TRBD1 (6 bases). Germline CDR1 and CDR2: MGHRA and YSYEKL. V lost 4 bases, J lost 6 bases, and 13 bases lay in between. The CDR3 consists of 14 residues. CDR3 protein: CASSLRTGSNEQFF. CDR3 sequence (DNA): TGCGCCAGCAGCCTAAGAACAGGGAGCAATGAGCAGTTCTTC.

J is TRBJ2-7 and V is TRBV4-2; TRBD2 agrees at 10 bases. V was pared by 10 bases and J by 3 bases, with 9 bases of the junction left unmatched. Germline V gives CDR1 LGHNA, CDR2 YNFKEQ. The CDR3 is 14 residues long. DNA of the CDR3: TGTGCCACCGCGCCCGGACTAGCGGACTACGAGCAGTACTTC. Its protein product is CATAPGLADYEQYF.

The rearrangement links TRBV5-1 to TRBJ1-3; D may be TRBD1 (5 bases). The CDR3 contains 14 residues. Trimming stripped 5 bases from V and 2 bases from J, with 11 bases between. CDR1 SGHRS and CDR2 YFSETQ come from the germline V gene. The CDR3 region has the DNA TGCGCCAGCAGACCTCAGGGAACTGGAAACACCATATATTTT. As protein: CASRPQGTGNTIYF. Using reference TRBV5-1 and TRBJ1-3 for the parts outside the CDR3, the full variable domain is KAGVTQTPRYLIKTRGQQVTLSCSPISGHRSVSWYQQTPGQGLQFLFEYFSETQRNKGNFPGRFSGRQFSNSRSEMNVSTLELGDSALYLCASRPQGTGNTIYFGEGSWLTVV.

CDR3 nucleotide sequence: TGTGCCAGCAGTTACTCCTCCACTAGCGCCCGAAGGAATGAGCAGTTCTTC. As protein: CASSYSSTSARRNEQFF. The V call is TRBV6-2 or TRBV6-3, the J call TRBJ2-1; 7 nucleotides align to TRBD2. V lost 0 bases, J lost 7 bases, and 12 bases stayed unmatched. This CDR3 has 17 residues. Germline V gene data show CDR1 as MNHEY and CDR2 as SVGEGT.

As regards this clone: The junction shows a germline mismatch at one end, possibly a read error. This chain links TRBV19 with TRBJ1-1; D is uncertain. From germline, CDR1 is LNHDA and CDR2 SQIVND (reference sequence). This CDR3 is 16 amino acids long. CDR3 in amino acids: CASNIEGARKNTEAFF. The CDR3 DNA follows: TGTGCCAGTAATATAGAAGGAGCCCGGAAGAACACTGAAGCTTTCTTT.

The chain is built from TRBV3-1 (or the pseudogene TRBV3-2) and TRBJ1-1; TRBD1 matches 8 bases. CDR1 and CDR2 from the germline V gene are LGHDT and YNNKEL (reference sequence). The CDR3 has 15 amino acids. The ends lost 1 base at V and 9 bases at J; junction bases unmatched: 10. Written as DNA, the CDR3 is TGTGCCAGCAGCCAAGTCACACAGGGGGGTGGGAAAGCTTTCTTT. It encodes CASSQVTQGGGKAFF.

This chain links TRBV4-3 with TRBJ2-2; D uncertain. Trimming left V 4 bases short and J 0 bases short, with 9 bases between. Germline V gene data show CDR1 as LGHNA and CDR2 as YSLEER. CDR3 size: 15 residues. The CDR3 DNA sequence: TGCGCCAGCAGCCTAGAGGCAGCGAACACCGGGGAGCTGTTTTTT. Amino acids: CASSLEAANTGELFF.

The chain recombines TRBV19 with TRBJ2-1; TRBD1 matches at 8 bases. The germline gives CDR1 LNHDA, CDR2 SQIVND (reference sequence). J lost 6 bases, V lost 7 bases, and 11 bases had no gene match. The CDR3 totals 15 residues. In DNA, the CDR3 is TGTGCCAGTACGGCCCCAGGGGGCCTCGGCAATGAGCAGTTCTTC. It codes for CASTAPGGLGNEQFF.

CDR3 in amino acids: CSVGDRGGTEAFF. The CDR3 DNA is TGCAGCGTCGGGGACAGGGGCGGGACTGAAGCTTTCTTT. The rearrangement uses TRBV29-1 and TRBJ1-1, with TRBD1 identical over 10 bases. This CDR3 contains 13 residues. V shed 6 bases, J shed 5 bases, and the junction held 6 bases outside the gene matches. Germline loops: CDR1 SQVTM, CDR2 ANQGSEA.

This chain connects TRBV18 to TRBJ2-1; D might be TRBD1 (6 bases). Germline CDR1 KGHSH, CDR2 LQKENI. Deletions cut 3 bases from V and 6 bases from J, with 9 bases between. The CDR3 is 13 residues long. The CDR3 sequence: CASSPGRGNEQFF. The CDR3 DNA follows: TGTGCCAGCTCACCGGGCAGGGGCAATGAGCAGTTCTTC.

Only one count was recorded for this clone. The chain recombines TRBV5-8 with TRBJ2-1, with D tentatively TRBD1 (6 bases). The CDR3 runs 15 residues. The germline V and J ends were trimmed by 0 bases and 3 bases, with 10 bases remaining between them. Germline-derived CDR1 and CDR2 are SGHTS and YDEGEE. The CDR3 spells CASSLGQVVYNEQFF. CDR3 sequence (DNA): TGTGCCAGCAGCTTGGGACAGGTCGTCTACAATGAGCAGTTCTTC.

The CDR3, as DNA: TGTGCCTATAGGACAGGGAACACTGAAGCTTTCTTT. Its protein is CAYRTGNTEAFF. This chain joins TRBV30 and TRBJ1-1, with TRBD1 matching 7 bases. The CDR3 is made up of 12 amino acids. Germline V gene sequence: CDR1 GTSNPN, CDR2 SVGIG (reference sequence). V shed 7 bases, J shed 1 base, and the junction held 3 bases outside the gene matches.

The chain links TRBV11-2 to TRBJ2-7; TRBD2 agrees at 13 bases. Unmatched junction bases numbered 2, after V lost 6 bases and J lost 6 bases. From germline, CDR1 is SGHAT and CDR2 FQNNGV. The CDR3 is made up of 13 amino acids. CDR3: CASRLAGGSEQYF. The CDR3 DNA follows: TGTGCCAGCAGACTAGCGGGAGGGTCCGAGCAGTACTTC.